The subject of this entry is one T cell receptor (beta chain). This clonotype has more than one count but fewer than ten. What this receptor recognizes is not known. No base quality information exists; no much larger clone differs at one position. The library was built by means of RT-PCR. The instrument was a NextSeq 550. TCRdb reprocessing: public reads trimmed at Q25 with fastp, clones called with MiXCR, in-frame beta chains kept. Identical CDR3 protein sequences are pooled into one entry, listed with their most common genes and DNA. The sample has some 880,000 distinct CDR3 sequences on record, approximately 19% of them singletons. The ten largest clones represent roughly 6% of the sample. These data are taken from a study of patients and donors after allogeneic stem cell transplantation (dated by TCRdb to the early 2020s). CDR1 SQVTM and CDR2 ANQGSEA were looked up in the germline V gene. Including cysteine and phenylalanine, the CDR3 has 13 amino acids. Only the CDR3 DNA is retained, 39 bases long and in frame from the first base. The junction shows trimming of 6 bases on V and 7 bases on J, plus 16 bases between the germline ends.

Sequenced input: blood, either unsorted or a sorted T cell fraction (not recorded which). The sequence joins TRBV29-1 to TRBJ1-5, with TRBD1 tentatively as D gene (5 bases match). The clonotype was recovered from a human donor who was either an allogeneic HSCT recipient or a stem cell or donor lymphocyte infusion donor (not recorded which). It is not recorded whose cells these are; they may come from a transplant donor. CDR3 reads: CSVATGFIQPQHF. The nucleotide sequence reads as follows: TGCAGCGTGGCCACAGGATTCATCCAGCCCCAGCATTTT.